This is a list of T cell receptor beta chains from one sample in a study of cytomegalovirus exposure and HLA in healthy donors. Profiling relied on immunoSEQ multiplex PCR, and the TCRdb table lists in-frame clones only, not all of them. The sample has tens of thousands of clones; the top ten hold more than 3.5%. The sample consisted of PBMCs. The receptor source for this set is a middle-aged woman in good health and CMV-seropositive. Both conserved end residues are part of each CDR3. The D gene is left open where the match is weak.

v_gene	j_gene	d_gene	CDR3aa	CDR3nt
TRBV5-1	TRBJ2-1	TRBD1	CASSLGDRDNEQFF	TGCGCCAGCAGCTTGGGGGACAGAGACAATGAGCAGTTCTTC
TRBV27	TRBJ1-1	NA	CASSPLGFGVGTEAFF	TGTGCCAGCAGCCCACTAGGATTCGGGGTCGGCACTGAAGCTTTCTTT
TRBV30	TRBJ2-7	NA	CAWSGTAYEQYF	TGTGCCTGGAGTGGAACAGCCTACGAGCAGTACTTC
TRBV30	TRBJ1-4	TRBD1	CAWAQDRNEKLFF	TGTGCCTGGGCCCAGGACAGGAATGAAAAACTGTTTTTT
TRBV6-5	TRBJ1-2	TRBD1	CASSFGTGTGYTF	TGTGCCAGCAGCTTCGGGACAGGGACGGGCTACACCTTC
TRBV6-4	TRBJ2-7	TRBD2	CASSELWTSDYEQYF	TGTGCCAGCAGTGAGCTGTGGACTAGCGACTACGAGCAGTACTTC
TRBV29-1	TRBJ1-1	NA	CSVEGTLNTEAFF	TGCAGCGTTGAAGGCACTCTGAACACTGAAGCTTTCTTT
TRBV19	TRBJ2-5	TRBD2	CASSLRRLAVGGWQETQYF	TGTGCCAGTAGTCTCCGAAGACTAGCGGTTGGAGGTTGGCAAGAGACCCAGTACTTC
TRBV9	TRBJ1-2	TRBD1	CASSLQGALWGYTF	TGTGCCAGCAGCCTCCAGGGGGCCCTGTGGGGCTACACCTTC
TRBV9	TRBJ2-6	NA	CASSVVASGGANVLTF	TGTGCCAGCAGCGTAGTAGCCTCCGGTGGGGCCAACGTCCTGACTTTC
TRBV30	TRBJ1-5	NA	CAWSVGGSNQPQHF	TGTGCCTGGAGTGTAGGAGGGAGCAATCAGCCCCAGCATTTT
TRBV7-2	TRBJ1-2	NA	CASSLNGPYGYTF	TGTGCCAGCAGCTTAAATGGGCCCTATGGCTACACCTTC
TRBV18	TRBJ2-4	NA	CASSLTGGDKNIQYF	TGTGCCAGCTCTCTAACAGGGGGGGACAAAAACATTCAGTACTTC
TRBV11-3	TRBJ2-1	NA	CASSPQSGYNEQFF	TGTGCCAGCAGCCCCCAAAGCGGGTACAATGAGCAGTTCTTC
TRBV5-1	TRBJ2-4	NA	CASSLEGENIQYF	TGCGCCAGCAGCTTGGAGGGGGAAAACATTCAGTACTTC
TRBV27	TRBJ2-1	NA	CASSLGPSSYNEQFF	TGTGCCAGCAGTTTGGGCCCGAGCTCCTACAATGAGCAGTTCTTC
TRBV13	TRBJ2-6	NA	CASSSRTGRVSGGANVLTF	TGTGCCAGCAGCTCCCGGACAGGGAGGGTGTCGGGTGGGGCCAACGTCCTGACTTTC
TRBV6-5	TRBJ1-1	TRBD1	CATRRGTENTEAFF	TGTGCCACCCGACGGGGGACAGAGAACACTGAAGCTTTCTTT
TRBV15	TRBJ1-2	NA	CATRGRGRDNYGYTF	TGTGCCACCAGAGGTCGGGGAAGGGATAACTATGGCTACACCTTC
TRBV9	TRBJ1-1	NA	CASSVVPGDTEAFF	TGTGCCAGCAGCGTAGTTCCGGGGGACACTGAAGCTTTCTTT
TRBV9	TRBJ2-1	TRBD2	CASSVASGSIEQFF	TGTGCCAGCAGCGTAGCTAGCGGGAGCATTGAGCAGTTCTTC
TRBV30	TRBJ2-3	TRBD2	CAWSVQREYWDTQYF	TGTGCCTGGAGTGTACAGCGGGAGTACTGGGATACGCAGTATTTT
TRBV6-5	TRBJ2-3	TRBD2	CASMTSGVTDTQYF	TGTGCCAGTATGACTAGCGGGGTCACAGATACGCAGTATTTT
TRBV18	TRBJ1-5	TRBD1	CASSPPGQGSQHF	TGTGCCAGCTCACCTCCCGGACAGGGGTCCCAGCATTTT
TRBV2	TRBJ2-1	TRBD2	CANPLLADSYNEQFF	TGTGCCAATCCCCTTCTAGCGGACTCCTACAATGAGCAGTTCTTC
TRBV19	TRBJ2-5	TRBD2	CASSRGLAGQETQYF	TGTGCCAGTAGTCGTGGACTAGCGGGGCAAGAGACCCAGTACTTC
TRBV29-1	TRBJ1-1	NA	CSVGRNTEAFF	TGCAGCGTTGGTAGGAACACTGAAGCTTTCTTT
TRBV25-1	TRBJ1-2	NA	CASSESGQPRGYTF	TGTGCCAGCAGTGAATCCGGACAGCCGCGGGGCTACACCTTC
TRBV11-3	TRBJ1-1	TRBD1	CASSLGDRAVMNTEAFF	TGTGCCAGCAGCTTAGGGGACAGGGCGGTCATGAACACTGAAGCTTTCTTT
TRBV19	TRBJ2-2	NA	CASSIGRGSDTGELFF	TGTGCCAGTAGTATCGGTCGAGGGTCGGACACCGGGGAGCTGTTTTTT
TRBV9	TRBJ2-3	TRBD2	CASSPRLAGLTDTQYF	TGTGCCAGCAGCCCCCGACTAGCGGGACTCACAGATACGCAGTATTTT
TRBV7-2	TRBJ2-3	TRBD2	CASSLLAGGRDTQYF	TGTGCCAGCAGTCTACTAGCGGGAGGGAGAGATACGCAGTATTTT
TRBV18	TRBJ2-7	NA	CASSPPGTRGAYEQYF	TGTGCCAGCTCACCTCCAGGGACCAGGGGCGCCTACGAGCAGTACTTC
TRBV30	TRBJ2-1	TRBD2	CAWGTRDNEQFF	TGTGCCTGGGGGACTAGAGACAATGAGCAGTTCTTC
TRBV7-9	TRBJ2-3	NA	CASSLGSIAVTDTQYF	TGTGCCAGCAGCTTAGGTTCAATAGCGGTCACAGATACGCAGTATTTT
TRBV29-1	TRBJ2-3	NA	CSVEGHPLITDTQYF	TGCAGCGTTGAAGGACACCCTCTCATCACAGATACGCAGTATTTT
TRBV6-5	TRBJ2-7	TRBD1	CASRRSDRGVVEQYF	TGTGCCAGCAGACGATCGGACAGGGGGGTGGTCGAGCAGTACTTC
TRBV7-3	TRBJ2-2	TRBD1	CASSLWAGGNTGELFF	TGTGCCAGCAGCTTATGGGCAGGGGGAAACACCGGGGAGCTGTTTTTT
TRBV20-1	TRBJ2-2	NA	CSARRLSAVFF	TGCAGTGCTAGACGACTTAGCGCGGTGTTTTTT
TRBV30	TRBJ2-7	TRBD1	CAGSPTFGQAGKQYF	TGTGCCGGGAGCCCAACCTTCGGACAGGCGGGCAAGCAGTACTTC
TRBV6-5	TRBJ1-1	TRBD1	CASSRLQGMTFF	TGTGCCAGCAGCCGCTTACAGGGGATGACTTTCTTT
TRBV30	TRBJ1-1	NA	CAWTGAPRNTEAFF	TGTGCCTGGACTGGTGCCCCCAGGAACACTGAAGCTTTCTTT
TRBV10-2	TRBJ2-7	TRBD1	CASRQGANYEQYF	TGCGCCAGCAGACAGGGGGCAAACTACGAGCAGTACTTC
TRBV5-6	TRBJ1-4	NA	CASSLDPGEGEKLFF	TGTGCCAGCAGCTTGGATCCAGGGGAGGGAGAAAAACTGTTTTTT
TRBV18	TRBJ2-1	NA	CASLPGGGDEQFF	TGTGCCAGCCTCCCAGGTGGGGGCGATGAGCAGTTCTTC
TRBV2	TRBJ2-7	NA	CASTAVPYEQYF	TGTGCCAGCACGGCGGTTCCCTACGAGCAGTACTTC
TRBV28	TRBJ2-7	NA	CASSLVSGAYEQYF	TGTGCCAGCAGTTTGGTTAGCGGTGCTTACGAGCAGTACTTC
TRBV7-9	TRBJ2-5	TRBD1	CASSFNQLRDRIIETQYF	TGTGCCAGCAGCTTCAACCAACTCCGGGACAGGATCATAGAGACCCAGTACTTC
TRBV5-4	TRBJ2-5	NA	CASSLQGKETQYF	TGTGCCAGCAGCTTACAGGGTAAAGAGACCCAGTACTTC
TRBV9	TRBJ1-4	NA	CASSVEQYNEKLFF	TGTGCCAGCAGCGTAGAACAGTATAATGAAAAACTGTTTTTT
TRBV2	TRBJ2-1	TRBD1	CASSAGQYNEQFF	TGTGCCAGCAGTGCGGGACAGTACAATGAGCAGTTCTTC
TRBV2	TRBJ1-2	NA	CASRATSTQGQQGYTF	TGTGCCAGCAGAGCGACGTCCACACAGGGCCAACAGGGCTACACCTTC
TRBV19	TRBJ2-4	NA	CASRTTALAKNIQYF	TGTGCCAGTAGAACGACAGCCCTAGCCAAAAACATTCAGTACTTC
TRBV7-8	TRBJ2-7	NA	CASTLRLEFYGQYF	TGTGCCAGCACCCTCCGACTAGAATTCTACGGGCAGTACTTC